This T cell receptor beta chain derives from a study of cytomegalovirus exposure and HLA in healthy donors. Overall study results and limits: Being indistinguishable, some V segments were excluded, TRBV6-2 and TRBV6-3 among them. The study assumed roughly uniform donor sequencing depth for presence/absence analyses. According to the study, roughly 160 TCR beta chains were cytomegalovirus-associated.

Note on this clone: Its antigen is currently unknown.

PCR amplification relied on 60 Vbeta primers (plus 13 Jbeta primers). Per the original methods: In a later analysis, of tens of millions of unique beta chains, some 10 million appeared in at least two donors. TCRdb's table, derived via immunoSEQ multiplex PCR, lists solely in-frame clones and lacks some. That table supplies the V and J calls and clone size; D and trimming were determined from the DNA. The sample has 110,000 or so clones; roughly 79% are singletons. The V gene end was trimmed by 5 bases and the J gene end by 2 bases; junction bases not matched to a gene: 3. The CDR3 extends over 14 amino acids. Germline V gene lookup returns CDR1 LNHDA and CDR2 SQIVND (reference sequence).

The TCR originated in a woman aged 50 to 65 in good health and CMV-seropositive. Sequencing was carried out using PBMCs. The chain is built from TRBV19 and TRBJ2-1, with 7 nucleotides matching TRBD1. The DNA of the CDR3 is TGTGCCAGTAGTCCGACAGGGACCTACAATGAGCAGTTCTTC. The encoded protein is CASSPTGTYNEQFF.